The 16 T cell receptor beta chains presented below share a single source sample, sequenced in a study of blood T cell repertoires in COVID-19. This table comes from immunoSEQ multiplex PCR, and its TCRdb copy is limited to in-frame clones, with some not included. This table holds under 200,000 clones, about four fifths found once. The specimen was PBMCs or T cells enriched from blood (not recorded which). These TCRs come from a man aged 50 or older who had recovered from COVID-19.

The chain is built from TRBV19 and TRBJ1-3; D perhaps matches TRBD1 (6 bases). CDR1 and CDR2 (germline): LNHDA, SQIVND (reference sequence). V gave up 6 bases and J gave up 8 bases, with 17 bases separating them. This CDR3 spans 14 amino acids. CDR3 residues: CASRPGHIADTIYF. Here the CDR3 DNA reads TGTGCCAGTAGACCGGGACATATCGCGGACACCATATATTTT. Variable domain in full (rest from reference TRBV19 and TRBJ1-3): DGGITQSPKYLFRKEGQNVTLSCEQNLNHDAMYWYRQDPGQGLRLIYYSQIVNDFQKGDIAEGYSVSREKKESFPLTVTSAQKNPTAFYLCASRPGHIADTIYFGEGSWLTVV.

This rearrangement joins TRBV6-5 to TRBJ2-1, with TRBD2 matching over 8 bases. The CDR3 is 14 residues long. The V and J ends lost 6 bases and 9 bases, in that order; junction bases with no gene match: 10. Germline assignment: CDR1 MNHEY and CDR2 SVGAGI. The DNA for the CDR3 is TGTGCCAGCAGGCCATGGACTAGCTTTGCTGAGCAGTTCTTC. It yields the protein CASRPWTSFAEQFF.

The V and J genes are TRBV5-4 and TRBJ1-4, with D perhaps matching TRBD1 (5 bases). The CDR3 is 14 amino acids. V was trimmed by 0 bases and J by 5 bases, leaving 8 bases between them. Per germline, CDR1 SGHNT and CDR2 YYREEE (reference sequence). CDR3 amino acids: CASSLAGQNEKLFF. The CDR3 coding sequence is TGTGCCAGCAGCTTGGCAGGGCAGAATGAAAAACTGTTTTTT.

The chain recombines TRBV19 with TRBJ1-5; D not certain. This CDR3 is 14 amino acids long. The germline CDR1 and CDR2 sequences are LNHDA and SQIVND (reference sequence). Trimming took 3 bases from V and 2 from J, leaving 8 bases between them. The CDR3 spells CASSILAGNQPQHF. In nucleotides, the CDR3 is TGTGCCAGTAGTATCCTTGCAGGCAATCAGCCCCAGCATTTT.

About this clone itself: No conserved phenylalanine or tryptophan ends this CDR3, so it is likely a read error. No DNA is shown, since the ends of the CDR3 on it are uncertain; the CDR3 is the one TCRdb lists. The chain carries TRBV23-1 and TRBJ2-7; no check of the table's D call, TRBD2, against the DNA was made. TRBV23-1 qualifies as an ORF whose function is uncertain. The CDR3 has 12 amino acids, counting both end residues. CDR3 loop: CASSPPPGSKSG.

For this clone: Germline and junction disagree at one end, which may indicate a read error. The rearrangement joins TRBV5-1 to TRBJ2-7, with D possibly being TRBD2 (6 bases). Germline CDR1 SGHRS, CDR2 YFSETQ. The CDR3 sequence is 16 residues long. In nucleotides, the CDR3 is TGCGCCAGCAGGTACCACGTAGGAGGGGAGCACCAAATACCTTCCTTC. Amino acid sequence: CASRYHVGGEHQIPSF.

The rearrangement joins TRBV5-6 to TRBJ2-5; TRBD2 aligns across 8 bases. Germline trimming cut 4 bases from V and 3 bases from J; bases unmatched to any gene: 5. The CDR3 totals 14 residues. Germline-derived CDR1 and CDR2 are SGHDT and YYEEEE. The CDR3 loop is CASSTPGLEETQYF. The CDR3 region has the DNA TGTGCCAGCAGCACTCCGGGACTAGAAGAGACCCAGTACTTC.

J is TRBJ2-7 and V is TRBV27; D might be TRBD1 (6 bases). V lost 2 bases and J lost 3, with 8 bases in between. Germline-derived CDR1 and CDR2 are MNHEY and SMNVEV (reference sequence). This CDR3 has 13 residues. The CDR3 loop is CASSLRGGYEQYF. As DNA, the CDR3 is TGTGCCAGCAGTTTAAGAGGGGGCTACGAGCAGTACTTC.

The V call is TRBV7-2, the J call TRBJ2-7; D gene unclear. CDR3 length: 15 residues. Trimming took off 2 bases at V and 7 bases at J, with 18 bases between the two ends. Germline V gene lookup returns CDR1 SGHTA and CDR2 FQGNSA. CDR3 region: CASSLSYSKAQEQYF. The DNA for the CDR3 is TGTGCCAGCAGCTTATCATACAGTAAGGCCCAAGAGCAGTACTTC.

The chain has TRBV28 and TRBJ2-1, with D perhaps matching TRBD2 (6 bases). V was shortened by 2 bases and J by 3 bases, with 8 bases between the two germline ends. The CDR3 sequence is 14 residues long. Per the germline V gene, CDR1 is MDHEN and CDR2 is SYDVKM. The CDR3 bases are TGTGCCAGCAGTTTACCGGGAGACTACAATGAGCAGTTCTTC. This translates into CASSLPGDYNEQFF.

The genes are TRBV2 and TRBJ1-1; D perhaps matches TRBD1 (6 bases). V dropped 6 bases and J dropped 11 bases, with 13 bases sitting between them. There are 11 residues in the CDR3. Germline lookup yields CDR1 SNHLY and CDR2 FYNNEI. Here the CDR3 DNA reads TGTGCCAGCAGCAGGGACATTGTTGCTTTCTTT. Translated: CASSRDIVAFF.

J is TRBJ2-3 and V is TRBV2; a weak D match, TRBD1 (6 bases). Germline loops: CDR1 SNHLY, CDR2 FYNNEI. There are 14 residues in the CDR3. V was pared by 6 bases and J by 3 bases, with 13 bases between. In nucleotides, the CDR3 is TGTGCCAGCAGACAGGGAGAGAGGACAGATACGCAGTATTTT. This translates into CASRQGERTDTQYF.

This clone was detected once. V usage is TRBV2 and J usage is TRBJ2-5, with D perhaps matching TRBD2 (6 bases). Germline values: CDR1 SNHLY, CDR2 FYNNEI. The CDR3 sequence is 16 residues long. Trimming cost V 3 bases and J 1 base, with 15 bases left between them. The CDR3 spells CASSESGLTFQETQYF. The DNA of the CDR3 is TGTGCCAGCAGTGAGTCGGGACTCACATTCCAAGAGACCCAGTACTTC. Using reference TRBV2 and TRBJ2-5 for the parts outside the CDR3, the full variable domain is EPEVTQTPSHQVTQMGQEVILRCVPISNHLYFYWYRQILGQKVEFLVSFYNNEISEKSEIFDDQFSVERPDGSNFTLKIRSTKLEDSAMYFCASSESGLTFQETQYFGPGTRLLVL.

The rearrangement uses TRBV7-3 and TRBJ2-1, with a tentative D call TRBD2 (5 bases). V was trimmed by 5 bases and J by 7 bases, leaving 9 bases between them. Germline CDR1 and CDR2: SGHTA and FQGTGA. The CDR3 totals 12 residues. The chain's CDR3 is CASSQPGNEQFF. The CDR3, as DNA: TGTGCCAGCAGCCAACCGGGGAATGAGCAGTTCTTC.

The V call is TRBV7-8, the J call TRBJ2-7; weak D call: TRBD1 (6 bases). The CDR3 is 15 amino acids. With 4 bases removed from V and 5 bases from J, the gap between germline ends came to 18 bases. CDR1 and CDR2 from the germline V gene are SGHVS and FQNEAQ. CDR3 sequence reads: CASSWAPGTNNEQYF. In nucleotides, the CDR3 is TGTGCCAGCAGCTGGGCCCCCGGGACAAACAACGAGCAGTACTTC.

V and J are TRBV11-3 and TRBJ1-2, with a possible D match to TRBD1 (5 bases). V was cut by 2 bases and J by 9 bases, with 10 bases left in between. Germline loops: CDR1 SGHNT, CDR2 YENEEA. This CDR3 spans 12 amino acids. CDR3 loop: CASSLRGDSYTF. The CDR3 coding sequence is TGTGCCAGCAGCTTACGGGGGGATAGCTACACCTTC.